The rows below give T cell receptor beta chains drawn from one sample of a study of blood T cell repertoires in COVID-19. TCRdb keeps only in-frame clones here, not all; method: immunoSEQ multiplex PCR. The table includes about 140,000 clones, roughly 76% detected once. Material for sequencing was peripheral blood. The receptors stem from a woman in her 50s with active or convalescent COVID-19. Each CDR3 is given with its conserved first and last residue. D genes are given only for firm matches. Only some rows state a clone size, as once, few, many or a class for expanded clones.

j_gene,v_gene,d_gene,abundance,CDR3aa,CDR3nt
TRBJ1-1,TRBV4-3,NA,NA,CASSRTTGSPEAFF,TGCGCCAGCAGCCGAACTACAGGGAGCCCTGAAGCTTTCTTT
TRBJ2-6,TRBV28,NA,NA,CASSLSGYGANVLTF,TGTGCCAGCAGTTTGTCCGGGTATGGGGCCAACGTCCTGACTTTC
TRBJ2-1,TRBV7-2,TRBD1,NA,CASSAGTGSREQFF,TGTGCCAGCAGCGCCGGGACAGGGAGTAGGGAGCAGTTCTTC
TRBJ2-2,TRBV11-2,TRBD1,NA,CASSPGTGDTGELFF,TGTGCCAGCAGCCCCGGGACAGGGGATACCGGGGAGCTGTTTTTT
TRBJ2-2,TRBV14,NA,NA,CASSQTDTGELFF,TGTGCCAGCAGCCAGACTGACACCGGGGAGCTGTTTTTT
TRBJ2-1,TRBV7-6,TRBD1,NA,CASSLIGGQGYNEQFF,TGTGCCAGCAGCTTAATAGGAGGACAGGGCTACAATGAGCAGTTCTTC
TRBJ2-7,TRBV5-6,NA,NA,CASSWTVPYEQYF,TGTGCCAGCAGCTGGACAGTACCTTACGAGCAGTACTTC
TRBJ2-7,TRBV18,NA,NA,CASSPRQAHSYEQYF,TGTGCCAGCTCACCAAGGCAGGCCCACTCCTACGAGCAGTACTTC
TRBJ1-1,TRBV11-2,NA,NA,CASSRYWGQGWTEAFF,TGTGCCAGCAGCCGCTATTGGGGTCAGGGATGGACTGAAGCTTTCTTT
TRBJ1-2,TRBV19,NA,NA,CASSTSAGWGYTF,NA
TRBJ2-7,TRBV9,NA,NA,CASSVEGSMGYEQYF,TGTGCCAGCAGCGTCGAGGGATCCATGGGATACGAGCAGTACTTC
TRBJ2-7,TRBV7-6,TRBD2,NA,CASSSSGAGGPYEQYF,TGTGCCAGCAGCTCTAGCGGAGCGGGAGGGCCCTACGAGCAGTACTTC
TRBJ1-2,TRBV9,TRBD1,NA,CASNRQGYYGYTF,TGTGCCAGCAACCGACAGGGATACTATGGCTACACCTTC
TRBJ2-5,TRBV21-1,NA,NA,CASSFPGGLAKETQYF,TGTGCCAGCAGCTTTCCTGGGGGACTAGCGAAAGAGACCCAGTACTTC
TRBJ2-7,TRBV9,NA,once,CASRRIYEQYF,TGTGCCAGCAGGCGAATCTACGAGCAGTACTTC
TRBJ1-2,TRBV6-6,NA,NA,CASSYATVTYGYTF,TGTGCCAGCAGTTACGCGACAGTTACTTATGGCTACACCTTC
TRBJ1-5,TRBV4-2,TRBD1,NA,CASSPSTGGYSNQPQHF,TGTGCCAGCAGCCCATCAACAGGGGGGTATAGCAATCAGCCCCAGCATTTT